This T cell receptor (beta chain) stems from a study of cytomegalovirus exposure and HLA in healthy donors. The table came from immunoSEQ multiplex PCR; TCRdb's copy has only in-frame clones and leaves some out. The sample consists of about 190,000 clones, about 80% of them appearing once. CDR1 and CDR2 (germline): SGHVS, FQNEAQ. The V gene end was trimmed by 2 bases and the J gene end by 9 bases; junction bases not matched to a gene: 8. The CDR3 runs 15 residues. The chain uses TRBV7-8 and TRBJ2-1; TRBD2 agrees at 9 bases. The sequence derives from a man younger than 30 in good health and CMV-seropositive. What was sequenced was PBMCs. CDR3 sequence reads: CASSLLGGREGEQFF. In DNA, the CDR3 is TGTGCCAGCAGCTTATTGGGCGGGAGGGAGGGTGAGCAGTTCTTC.